Given below is one TCR beta chain in context. These data come from a study of blood T cell repertoires in COVID-19. Study background: PBMCs, B-cell-depleted T cells, or T cells provided the cDNA or gDNA that made up the material.

Here immunoSEQ multiplex PCR was the method, and the copy in TCRdb shows in-frame clones only, minus some. The profile shows approximately 200,000 clones, about 90% of them singletons. This clonotype originated in a man aged 18-30 years with active or convalescent COVID-19. The sample comprised peripheral blood.

CDR3 loop: CASSLTSGTIREQFF. In DNA, the CDR3 is TGTGCCAGCAGTTTAACTAGCGGGACGATCAGGGAGCAGTTCTTC. The V call is TRBV27, the J call TRBJ2-1; 10 nucleotides match TRBD2. Germline values: CDR1 MNHEY, CDR2 SMNVEV (reference sequence). The CDR3 loop spans 15 amino acids. Germline trimming cut 2 bases from V and 10 bases from J; bases unmatched to any gene: 8.